This TCR beta chain was documented in a study of blood T cells in healthy people across ages. Broader study findings: Naive T cell percentage strongly correlated with TCR beta diversity. More naive CD4+ cells and higher diversity were found in long-lived than in aged donors.

Through a sample-barcoded 5' primer and a J-beta primer mix, a second PCR was run for about 6 to 12 cycles. TCRdb re-analysed the 5' RACE reads in MiXCR, keeping a single row per CDR3 protein. The data hold 1.5 million to 2 million distinct CDR3 sequences, with approximately 28% observed a single time. With respect to this clonotype: Its antigen is unidentified.

The sequence came from a woman aged 30 to 39 in good health. Material: blood.

CDR3 in DNA: TGTGCCAGCAGTTCAACCACCTGGGGGGTTGCTTTCTTT. It codes for CASSSTTWGVAFF. V usage is TRBV27 and J usage is TRBJ1-1; the D gene is possibly TRBD1 (5 bases). The V gene lost 4 bases and the J gene lost 11 bases, with 17 bases spanning the gap. Germline V gene data show CDR1 as MNHEY and CDR2 as SMNVEV (reference sequence). The length of the CDR3 is 13 residues.